Listed below are T cell receptor beta chains from one sample, sequenced in a study of T cell repertoires in cytomegalovirus infection. What these receptors recognize is not known. TCRdb processed the reads anew with MiXCR; each CDR3 protein has one entry. In the table there are about 830,000 distinct CDR3 sequences, roughly 33% of which are singletons. Sequenced here: cultured CD8+ T cells from PBMCs, sampled from culture after CMV antigen stimulation. All receptors derive from a human donor in good health (CMV status not recorded). Some clones in this sample may be carry-over from other donors' samples. Each CDR3 is given with its conserved first and last residue. Fields, in order: V gene, J gene, D gene, clone size, CDR3 protein, CDR3 DNA. D genes are given only for firm matches. Clone size is shown for a subset of rows, as once, few, many or a class of expanded clone.

V gene: TRBV5-4
J gene: TRBJ2-1
D gene: TRBD1
clone size: .
CDR3 protein: CASSLPGTGSVAGNEQFF
CDR3 DNA: TGTGCCAGCAGCCTTCCCGGGACAGGGTCAGTAGCGGGCAATGAGCAGTTCTTC

V gene: TRBV7-9
J gene: TRBJ1-3
D gene: .
clone size: .
CDR3 protein: CASSWADRNTIYF
CDR3 DNA: TGTGCCAGCAGCTGGGCAGATAGAAACACCATATATTTT

V gene: TRBV12-3/TRBV12-4
J gene: TRBJ2-7
D gene: .
clone size: .
CDR3 protein: CASGPETSSYEQYF
CDR3 DNA: TGTGCCAGCGGGCCCGAGACAAGCTCCTACGAGCAGTACTTC

V gene: TRBV7-6
J gene: TRBJ1-1
D gene: .
clone size: many
CDR3 protein: CASSPGPRNTEAFF
CDR3 DNA: TGTGCCAGCAGCCCCGGGCCGAGGAACACTGAAGCTTTCTTT

V gene: TRBV7-9
J gene: TRBJ1-1
D gene: .
clone size: .
CDR3 protein: CASSHLGTEAFF
CDR3 DNA: TGTGCCAGCAGCCACTTAGGCACTGAAGCTTTCTTT

V gene: TRBV4-1
J gene: TRBJ1-4
D gene: .
clone size: few
CDR3 protein: CASSLPRESSNEKLFF
CDR3 DNA: TGCGCCAGCAGCCTCCCGAGGGAGTCTTCTAATGAAAAACTGTTTTTT

V gene: TRBV6-1
J gene: TRBJ1-1
D gene: .
clone size: many
CDR3 protein: CASSPRRPIPEAFF
CDR3 DNA: TGTGCCAGCAGTCCAAGACGACCGATCCCTGAAGCTTTCTTT

V gene: TRBV28
J gene: TRBJ1-1
D gene: .
clone size: many
CDR3 protein: CASSGGGLEAFF
CDR3 DNA: TGTGCCAGCAGTGGGGGTGGCCTTGAAGCTTTCTTT

V gene: TRBV12-3/TRBV12-4
J gene: TRBJ1-2
D gene: .
clone size: many
CDR3 protein: CASSLTDGYTF
CDR3 DNA: TGTGCCAGCAGTTTGACAGATGGCTACACCTTC

V gene: TRBV27
J gene: TRBJ1-2
D gene: .
clone size: few
CDR3 protein: CASSFGPEANYGYTF
CDR3 DNA: TGTGCCAGCAGTTTTGGGCCAGAAGCAAACTATGGCTACACCTTC

V gene: TRBV5-5
J gene: TRBJ1-1
D gene: TRBD1
clone size: .
CDR3 protein: CASRGPGGTEAFF
CDR3 DNA: TGTGCCAGCAGGGGTCCAGGGGGGACTGAAGCTTTCTTT

V gene: TRBV24-1
J gene: TRBJ2-3
D gene: TRBD2
clone size: .
CDR3 protein: CATSDLAGATDTQYF
CDR3 DNA: TGTGCCACCAGTGATTTAGCGGGGGCCACAGATACGCAATATTTT

V gene: TRBV4-2
J gene: TRBJ1-1
D gene: TRBD1
clone size: .
CDR3 protein: CASSHGQGAFF
CDR3 DNA: TGTGCCAGTAGCCACGGACAGGGAGCTTTCTTT

V gene: TRBV7-9
J gene: TRBJ2-1
D gene: .
clone size: .
CDR3 protein: CASSLEREPSYNEQFF
CDR3 DNA: TGTGCCAGCAGCTTAGAAAGGGAGCCGTCCTACAATGAGCAGTTCTTC

V gene: TRBV2
J gene: TRBJ1-2
D gene: .
clone size: .
CDR3 protein: CASSEEVGGVYYGYTF
CDR3 DNA: TGTGCCAGCAGTGAAGAAGTTGGGGGAGTGTACTATGGCTACACCTTC

V gene: TRBV7-6
J gene: TRBJ2-5
D gene: .
clone size: .
CDR3 protein: CASSLVYLVGRQETQYF
CDR3 DNA: TGTGCCAGCAGCTTAGTTTATCTAGTGGGGAGACAAGAGACCCAGTACTTC

V gene: TRBV20-1
J gene: TRBJ2-3
D gene: .
clone size: few
CDR3 protein: CSARPRESYSTDTQYF
CDR3 DNA: TGCAGTGCTAGACCGAGGGAGTCTTATAGCACAGATACGCAGTATTTT

V gene: TRBV5-1
J gene: TRBJ2-1
D gene: .
clone size: .
CDR3 protein: CASSLVGLILRGQESNEQFF
CDR3 DNA: TGCGCCAGCAGCTTGGTGGGACTCATCTTAAGAGGGCAAGAGAGCAATGAGCAGTTCTTC

V gene: TRBV7-6
J gene: TRBJ2-5
D gene: .
clone size: .
CDR3 protein: CASSFVWARGANGTQYF
CDR3 DNA: TGTGCCAGCAGCTTCGTATGGGCTCGGGGCGCGAACGGGACCCAGTACTTC

V gene: TRBV7-9
J gene: TRBJ2-7
D gene: .
clone size: many
CDR3 protein: CASTHPVKWDEQYF
CDR3 DNA: TGTGCCAGCACCCATCCCGTCAAATGGGACGAGCAGTACTTC

V gene: TRBV5-3
J gene: TRBJ2-3
D gene: .
clone size: .
CDR3 protein: CASSLDHGTDTQYF
CDR3 DNA: TGTGCCAGCAGCTTGGACCACGGCACAGATACGCAGTATTTT

V gene: TRBV12-3/TRBV12-4
J gene: TRBJ1-5
D gene: .
clone size: many
CDR3 protein: CASSLRQPNQPQHF
CDR3 DNA: TGTGCCAGCAGTTTGAGACAGCCCAATCAGCCCCAGCATTTT

V gene: TRBV7-8
J gene: TRBJ2-7
D gene: .
clone size: few
CDR3 protein: CASSPPGIPYEQYF
CDR3 DNA: TGTGCCAGCAGCCCTCCAGGGATCCCCTACGAGCAGTACTTC

V gene: TRBV24-1
J gene: TRBJ2-5
D gene: .
clone size: few
CDR3 protein: CATSGGRGYTDSETQYF
CDR3 DNA: TGTGCCACCAGTGGGGGACGGGGTTACACGGATTCGGAGACCCAGTACTTC